This TCR beta chain was profiled in a study of human T cells and chemical hapten exposure. The wider study: It was small differences in pooled library volume that mainly caused per-sample TCR yields to vary. Broader study findings: Expanded TCR sets contained significantly more large CDR3 similarity clusters than controls.

Germline V CDR1 and CDR2: DFQATT, SNEGSKA (reference sequence). V dropped 1 base and J dropped 0; count of bases not matched to a gene: 7. The CDR3 is 17 residues long. A note on this clonotype: The antigen is undetermined.

Described time point: pre-sensitization, week 0. Treatment: therapeutic diphenylcyclopropenone sensitization with weekly scalp DPC. One entry per CDR3 protein, called by TCRdb with MiXCR from the RACE reads. Of approximately 370,000 distinct CDR3 sequences in the sample, around 5.5% were seen once. The sample in question was whole blood, obtained in connection with sensitization to the hapten diphenylcyclopropenone (DPC). This receptor was identified in a woman younger than 30 with alopecia areata. Some clones in this sample may be carry-over from other donors' samples. The chain uses TRBV20-1 and TRBJ2-1; TRBD2 matches at 9 bases. This CDR3 reads CSARAWSGGNSYNEQFF. Written as DNA, the CDR3 is TGCAGTGCTAGAGCCTGGAGCGGGGGGAACTCCTACAATGAGCAGTTCTTC.